This T cell receptor (beta chain) was sequenced during a study of blood T cell repertoires in COVID-19. Looking at the study overall: Samples taken during acute and convalescent COVID-19 were collected in the United States, Italy and Spain. PBMCs, B-cell-depleted T cells, or T cells were the source of the cDNA or gDNA that made up the material.

CDR3 length: 12 residues. Losses at the gene ends were 8 bases for V and 5 bases for J; bases not matched to a gene: 3. Per the study methods: Cell counts per sample came from amplifying reference gene primers. Measured with immunoSEQ multiplex PCR; TCRdb has only the in-frame clones, and not every one. The D gene and trimming were derived from the DNA, and the V and J assignments and clone size from that table. The sample shows about 76,000 clones, roughly four fifths of them seen only once. Input material: peripheral blood. The genes are TRBV12-3 or TRBV12-4 and TRBJ1-5; 7 bases are a match to TRBD1. This TCR was sampled from a man between 70 and 80 years old with acute or convalescent COVID-19. CDR3 sequence reads: CASGTGDQPQHF. The CDR3 nucleotides are TGTGCCAGCGGCACAGGGGATCAGCCCCAGCATTTT.